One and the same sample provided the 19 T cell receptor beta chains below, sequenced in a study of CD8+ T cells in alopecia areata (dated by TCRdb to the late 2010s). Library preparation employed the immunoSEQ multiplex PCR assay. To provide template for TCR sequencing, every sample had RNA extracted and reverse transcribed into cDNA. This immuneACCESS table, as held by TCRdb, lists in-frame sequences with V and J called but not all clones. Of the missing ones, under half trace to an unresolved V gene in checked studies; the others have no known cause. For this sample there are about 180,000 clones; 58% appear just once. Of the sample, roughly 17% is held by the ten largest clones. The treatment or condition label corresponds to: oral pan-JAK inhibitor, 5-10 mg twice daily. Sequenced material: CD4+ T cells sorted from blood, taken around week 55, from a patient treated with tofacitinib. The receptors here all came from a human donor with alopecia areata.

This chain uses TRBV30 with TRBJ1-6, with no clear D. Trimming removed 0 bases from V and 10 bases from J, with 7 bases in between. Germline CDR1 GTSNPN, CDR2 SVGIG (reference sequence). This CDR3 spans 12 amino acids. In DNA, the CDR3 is TGTGCCTGGAGTGTACTAGCCTCACCCCTCCACTTT. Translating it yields CAWSVLASPLHF.

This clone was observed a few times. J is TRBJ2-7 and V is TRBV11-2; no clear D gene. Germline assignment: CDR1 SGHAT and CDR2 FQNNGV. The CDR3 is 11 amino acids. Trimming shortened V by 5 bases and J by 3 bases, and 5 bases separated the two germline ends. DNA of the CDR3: TGTGCCAGCAGCCGCCTCTACGAGCAGTACTTC. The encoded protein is CASSRLYEQYF. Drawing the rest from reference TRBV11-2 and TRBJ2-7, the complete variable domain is EAGVAQSPRYKIIEKRQSVAFWCNPISGHATLYWYQQILGQGPKLLIQFQNNGVVDDSQLPKDRFSAERLKGVDSTLKIQPAKLEDSAVYLCASSRLYEQYFGPGTRLTVT.

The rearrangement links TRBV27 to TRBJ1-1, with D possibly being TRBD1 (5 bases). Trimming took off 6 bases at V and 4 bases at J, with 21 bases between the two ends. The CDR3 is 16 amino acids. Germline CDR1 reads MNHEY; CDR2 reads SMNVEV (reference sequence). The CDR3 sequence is CASRPAFYGGSTEAFF. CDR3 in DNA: TGTGCCAGCAGACCCGCTTTTTATGGGGGTTCCACTGAAGCTTTCTTT.

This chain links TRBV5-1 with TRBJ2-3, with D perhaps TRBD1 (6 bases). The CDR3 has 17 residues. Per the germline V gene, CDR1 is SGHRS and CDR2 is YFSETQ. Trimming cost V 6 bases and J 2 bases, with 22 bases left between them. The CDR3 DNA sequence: TGCGCCAGCACACCCAACATTACAGGGATTTTCACAGATACGCAGTATTTT. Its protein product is CASTPNITGIFTDTQYF.

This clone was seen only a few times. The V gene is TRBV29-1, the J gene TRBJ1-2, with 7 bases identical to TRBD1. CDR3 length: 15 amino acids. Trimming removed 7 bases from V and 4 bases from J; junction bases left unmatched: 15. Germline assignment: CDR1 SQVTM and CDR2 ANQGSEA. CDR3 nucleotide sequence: TGCAGCGCAGAATCAAACAGGGGTTTCGGCTATGGCTACACCTTC. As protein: CSAESNRGFGYGYTF.

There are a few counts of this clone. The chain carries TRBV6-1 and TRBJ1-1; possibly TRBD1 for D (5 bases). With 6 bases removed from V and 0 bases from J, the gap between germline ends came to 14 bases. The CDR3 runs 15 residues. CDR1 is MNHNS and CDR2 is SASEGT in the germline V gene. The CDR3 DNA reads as TGTGCCAGCAGGATGCAGGGTGGGTTGAACACTGAAGCTTTCTTT. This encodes CASRMQGGLNTEAFF.

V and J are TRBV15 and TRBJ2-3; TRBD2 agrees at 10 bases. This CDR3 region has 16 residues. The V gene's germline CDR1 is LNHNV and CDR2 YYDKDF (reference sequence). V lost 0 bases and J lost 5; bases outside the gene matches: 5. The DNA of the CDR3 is TGTGCCACCAGCAGAGATACGGCTAGCGGGAGAGATACGCAGTATTTT. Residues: CATSRDTASGRDTQYF.

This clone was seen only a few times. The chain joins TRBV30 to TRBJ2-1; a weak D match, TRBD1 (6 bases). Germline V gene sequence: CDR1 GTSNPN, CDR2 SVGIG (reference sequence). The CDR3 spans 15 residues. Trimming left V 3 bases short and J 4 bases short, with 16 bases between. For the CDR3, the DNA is TGTGCCTGGAGACTAGGGGGTACCCCTTACAATGAGCAGTTCTTC. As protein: CAWRLGGTPYNEQFF.

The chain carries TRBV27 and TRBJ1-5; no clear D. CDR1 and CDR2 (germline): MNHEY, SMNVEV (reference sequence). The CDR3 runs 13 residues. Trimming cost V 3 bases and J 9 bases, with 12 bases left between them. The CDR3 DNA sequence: TGTGCCAGCAGTTTGGGCCCTTCGCGGCCCCAGCATTTT. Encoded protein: CASSLGPSRPQHF.

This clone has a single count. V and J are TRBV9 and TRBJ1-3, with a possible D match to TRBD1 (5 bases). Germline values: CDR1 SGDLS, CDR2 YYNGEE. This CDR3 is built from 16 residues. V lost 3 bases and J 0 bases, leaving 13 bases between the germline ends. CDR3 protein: CASSAQDGNSGNTIYF. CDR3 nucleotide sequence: TGTGCCAGCAGCGCACAGGACGGAAACTCTGGAAACACCATATATTTT.

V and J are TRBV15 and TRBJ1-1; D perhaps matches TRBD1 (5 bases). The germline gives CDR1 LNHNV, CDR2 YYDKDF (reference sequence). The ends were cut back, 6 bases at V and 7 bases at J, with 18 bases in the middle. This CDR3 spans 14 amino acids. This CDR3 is CATSPGQAGREAFF. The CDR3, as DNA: TGTGCCACCAGTCCCGGCCAGGCGGGACGTGAAGCTTTCTTT. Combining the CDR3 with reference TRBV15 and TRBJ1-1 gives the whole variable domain DAMVIQNPRYQVTQFGKPVTLSCSQTLNHNVMYWYQQKSSQAPKLLFHYYDKDFNNEADTPDNFQSRRPNTSFCFLDIRSPGLGDTAMYLCATSPGQAGREAFFGQGTRLTVV.

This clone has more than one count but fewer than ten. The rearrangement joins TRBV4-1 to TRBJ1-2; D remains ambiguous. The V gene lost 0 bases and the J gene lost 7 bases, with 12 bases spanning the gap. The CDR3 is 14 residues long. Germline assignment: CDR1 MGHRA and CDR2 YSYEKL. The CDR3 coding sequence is TGCGCCAGCAGCCAAGAGACGGGAGCCGGTGGCTACACCTTC. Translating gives CASSQETGAGGYTF.

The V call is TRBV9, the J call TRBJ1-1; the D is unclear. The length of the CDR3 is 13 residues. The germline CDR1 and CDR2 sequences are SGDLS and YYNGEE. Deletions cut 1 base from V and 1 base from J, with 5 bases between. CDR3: CASSVPGNTEAFF. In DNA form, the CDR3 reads TGTGCCAGCAGCGTACCAGGGAACACTGAAGCTTTCTTT.

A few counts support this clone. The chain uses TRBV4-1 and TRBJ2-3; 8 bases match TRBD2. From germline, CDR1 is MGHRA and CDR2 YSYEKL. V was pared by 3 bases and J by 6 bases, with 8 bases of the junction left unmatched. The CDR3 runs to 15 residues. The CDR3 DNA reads TGCGCCAGCAGCCAGAGGCGGGGGGATGGGGATACGCAGTATTTT. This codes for CASSQRRGDGDTQYF.

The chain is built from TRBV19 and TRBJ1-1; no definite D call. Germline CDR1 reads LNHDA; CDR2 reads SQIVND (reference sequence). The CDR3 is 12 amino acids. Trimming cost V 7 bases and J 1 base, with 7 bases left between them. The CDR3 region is CASKAENTEAFF. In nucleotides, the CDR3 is TGTGCCAGTAAGGCAGAGAACACTGAAGCTTTCTTT.

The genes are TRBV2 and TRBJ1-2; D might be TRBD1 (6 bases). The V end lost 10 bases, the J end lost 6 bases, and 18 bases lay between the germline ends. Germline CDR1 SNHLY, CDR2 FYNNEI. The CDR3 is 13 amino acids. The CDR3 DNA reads TGTGCCACGTCAGGGGACGGACGTAATGGCTACACCTTC. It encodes CATSGDGRNGYTF.

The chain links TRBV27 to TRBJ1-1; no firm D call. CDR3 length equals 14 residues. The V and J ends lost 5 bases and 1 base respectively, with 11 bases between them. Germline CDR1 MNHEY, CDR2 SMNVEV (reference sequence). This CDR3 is CASSLFVGNTEAFF. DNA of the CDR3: TGTGCCAGCAGTCTCTTCGTTGGGAACACTGAAGCTTTCTTT.

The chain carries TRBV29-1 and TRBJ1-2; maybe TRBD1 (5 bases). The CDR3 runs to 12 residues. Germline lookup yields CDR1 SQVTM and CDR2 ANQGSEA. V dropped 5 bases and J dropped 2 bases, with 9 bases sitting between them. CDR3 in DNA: TGCAGCGTTTCCGGGGCAAACTATGGCTACACCTTC. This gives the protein CSVSGANYGYTF.

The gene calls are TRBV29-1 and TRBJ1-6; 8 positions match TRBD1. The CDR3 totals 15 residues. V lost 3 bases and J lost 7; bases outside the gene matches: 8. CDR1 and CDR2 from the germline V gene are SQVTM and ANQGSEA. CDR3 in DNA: TGCAGCGTTGAGCGTTTGACAGGGGCCAATTCACCCCTCCACTTT. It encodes CSVERLTGANSPLHF.